The T cell receptor (beta chain) described here comes from a study of cytomegalovirus exposure and HLA in healthy donors. Background on the study: A data release that came early held around 85 million unique TCRs from HLA-typed donors. Broader study findings: For presence/absence analyses, sequencing depth was assumed to be roughly uniform across donors. CMV serostatus was the sole immune exposure information available. TCR beta V- and J-gene trimming, according to a later analysis, was linked to a missense DCLRE1C variant.

Primers included in the PCR were 60 Vbeta and 13 Jbeta primers. Repertoires were generated with immunoSEQ multiplex PCR, while TCRdb's copy carries only in-frame clones and drops some. This table holds 99,000 or so clones, around 9.1% found once. Germline CDR1 and CDR2: MNHEY and SMNVEV (reference sequence). The CDR3 runs 15 residues. Trimming cost V 3 bases and J 8 bases; bases outside gene matches: 9. With respect to this clone: Its antigen is undetermined.

The chain is built from TRBV27 and TRBJ1-2; 10 positions match TRBD1. The sample comprised PBMCs. The TCR was taken from a man aged 35 to 55 in good health and CMV-seropositive. The CDR3 region has the DNA TGTGCCAGCAGTTTCCGGGACAGGGGAATAAAGGGCTACACCTTC. Its translation is CASSFRDRGIKGYTF.